The text below deals with one T cell receptor beta chain. The antigen is unknown. Germline CDR1 reads DFQATT; CDR2 reads SNEGSKA (reference sequence). J gave up 7 bases and V 3 bases, and 7 bases lay outside the gene matches. CDR3 length: 14 residues. What was amplified from RNA transcripts were TCR beta CDR3 regions. First-round RT-PCR with HTBI primers amplified the TCR CDR3 region. TCRdb independently ran MiXCR on the multiplex PCR reads; one entry per CDR3 protein. The table includes 660,000 or so distinct CDR3 sequences, roughly 45% detected once. This sample is drawn from a study of T cells in Graves' hyperthyroidism and ophthalmopathy. Study-wide findings and caveats: Researchers report that a 13 V-J model separated ophthalmopathy from stable hyperthyroidism.

The chain couples TRBV20-1 to TRBJ1-4; 8 nucleotides match TRBD1. This TCR derives from an adult man with Graves' disease, either hyperthyroidism or ophthalmopathy (not recorded which). Sequenced: peripheral blood or thyroid tissue (not recorded which). The chain's CDR3 is CSARGTGGGEKLFF. CDR3 nucleotides: TGCAGTGCTAGGGGCACAGGGGGTGGTGAAAAACTGTTTTTT.